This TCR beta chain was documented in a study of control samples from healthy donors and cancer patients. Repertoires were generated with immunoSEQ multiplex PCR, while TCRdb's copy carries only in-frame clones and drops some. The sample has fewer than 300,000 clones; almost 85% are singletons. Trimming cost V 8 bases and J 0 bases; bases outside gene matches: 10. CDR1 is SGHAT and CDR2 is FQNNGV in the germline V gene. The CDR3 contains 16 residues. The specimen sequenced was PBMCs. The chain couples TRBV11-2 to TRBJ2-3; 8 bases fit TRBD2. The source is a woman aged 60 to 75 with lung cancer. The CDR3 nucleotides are TGTGCCAGCCGCGCCGGGGCTAGCGGGAGCACAGATACGCAGTATTTT. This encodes CASRAGASGSTDTQYF.